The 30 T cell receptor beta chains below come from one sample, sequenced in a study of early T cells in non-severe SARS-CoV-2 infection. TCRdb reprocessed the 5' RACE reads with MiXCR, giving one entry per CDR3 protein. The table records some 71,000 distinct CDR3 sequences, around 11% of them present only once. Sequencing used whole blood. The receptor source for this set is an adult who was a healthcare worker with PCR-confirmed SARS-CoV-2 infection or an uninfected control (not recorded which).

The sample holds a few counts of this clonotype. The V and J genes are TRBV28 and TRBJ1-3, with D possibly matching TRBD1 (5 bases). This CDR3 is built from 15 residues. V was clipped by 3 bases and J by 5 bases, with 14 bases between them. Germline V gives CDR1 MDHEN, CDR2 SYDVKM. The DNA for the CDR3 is TGTGCCAGCAGTTTCGAGGGGTCCCAGAGAAACACCATATATTTT. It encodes CASSFEGSQRNTIYF.

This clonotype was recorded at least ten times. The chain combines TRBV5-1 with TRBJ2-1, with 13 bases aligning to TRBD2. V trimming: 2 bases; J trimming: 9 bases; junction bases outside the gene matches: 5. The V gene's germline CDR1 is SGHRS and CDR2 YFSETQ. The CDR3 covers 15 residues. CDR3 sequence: CASSFGLAGDIEQFF. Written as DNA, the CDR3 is TGCGCCAGCAGCTTTGGACTAGCGGGGGATATTGAGCAGTTCTTC. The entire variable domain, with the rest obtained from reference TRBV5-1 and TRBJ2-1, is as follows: KAGVTQTPRYLIKTRGQQVTLSCSPISGHRSVSWYQQTPGQGLQFLFEYFSETQRNKGNFPGRFSGRQFSNSRSEMNVSTLELGDSALYLCASSFGLAGDIEQFFGPGTRLTVL.

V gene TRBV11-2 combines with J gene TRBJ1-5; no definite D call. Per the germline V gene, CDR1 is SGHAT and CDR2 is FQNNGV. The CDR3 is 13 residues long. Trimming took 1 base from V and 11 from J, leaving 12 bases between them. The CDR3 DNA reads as TGTGCCAGCAGCTTAGTCCCGAGTGCAGCCCAGCATTTT. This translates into CASSLVPSAAQHF.

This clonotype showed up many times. CDR3 DNA sequence: TGTGCCAGCAGTTATAGCGGGAGGTTAGATACGCAGTATTTT. Amino acids: CASSYSGRLDTQYF. The rearrangement links TRBV7-2 to TRBJ2-3, with 10 bases that match TRBD2. CDR1 and CDR2 (germline): SGHTA, FQGNSA. The V gene end was trimmed by 6 bases and the J gene end by 5 bases; junction bases not matched to a gene: 5. The CDR3 sequence is 14 residues long.

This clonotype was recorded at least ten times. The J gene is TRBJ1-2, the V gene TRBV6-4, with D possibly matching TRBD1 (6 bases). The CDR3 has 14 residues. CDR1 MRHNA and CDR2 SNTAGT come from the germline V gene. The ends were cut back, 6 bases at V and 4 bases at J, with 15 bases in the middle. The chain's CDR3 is CASRATGSGYGYTF. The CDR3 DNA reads TGTGCCAGCAGGGCTACAGGGTCGGGCTATGGCTACACCTTC.

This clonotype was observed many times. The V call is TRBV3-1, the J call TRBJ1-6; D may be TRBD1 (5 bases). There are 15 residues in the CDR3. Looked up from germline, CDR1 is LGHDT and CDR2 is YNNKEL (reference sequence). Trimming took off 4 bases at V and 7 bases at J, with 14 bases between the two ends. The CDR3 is CASSPGTGPNSPLHF. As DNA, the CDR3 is TGTGCCAGCAGCCCGGGGACTGGGCCCAATTCACCCCTCCACTTT.

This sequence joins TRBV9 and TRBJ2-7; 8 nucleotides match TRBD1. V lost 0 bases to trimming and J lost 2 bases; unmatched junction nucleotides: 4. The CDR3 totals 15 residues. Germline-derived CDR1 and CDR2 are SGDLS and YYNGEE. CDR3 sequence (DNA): TGTGCCAGCAGCGTAGCCGGACAGGGTCCCTACGAGCAGTACTTC. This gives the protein CASSVAGQGPYEQYF.

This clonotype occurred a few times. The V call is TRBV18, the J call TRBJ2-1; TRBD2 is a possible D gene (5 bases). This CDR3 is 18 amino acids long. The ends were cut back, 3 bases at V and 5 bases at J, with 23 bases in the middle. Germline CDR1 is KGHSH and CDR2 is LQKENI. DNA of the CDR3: TGTGCCAGCTCACCCCCCATTCTAGCAAAAGATAAAGACAATGAGCAGTTCTTC. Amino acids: CASSPPILAKDKDNEQFF.

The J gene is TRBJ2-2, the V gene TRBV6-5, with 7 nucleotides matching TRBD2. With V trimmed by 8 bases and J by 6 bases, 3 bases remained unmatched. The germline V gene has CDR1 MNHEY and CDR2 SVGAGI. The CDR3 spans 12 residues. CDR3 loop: CASLGGAGELFF. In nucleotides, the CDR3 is TGTGCCAGCCTGGGAGGGGCCGGGGAGCTGTTTTTT.

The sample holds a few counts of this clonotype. The CDR3 DNA reads as TGCGCCAGCAGCAAACAGGGGGCTGTCGGCTACACCTTC. It encodes CASSKQGAVGYTF. The V call is TRBV4-1, the J call TRBJ1-2; 9 bases are a match to TRBD1. Trimming removed 5 bases from V and 8 bases from J; junction bases left unmatched: 6. This CDR3 contains 13 residues. The V gene's germline CDR1 is MGHRA and CDR2 YSYEKL.

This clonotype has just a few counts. The DNA for the CDR3 is TGTGCCAGCAGTCGCACAGAGAGAGGAAACATTCAGTACTTC. This sequence encodes CASSRTERGNIQYF. J is TRBJ2-4 and V is TRBV25-1, with D unresolved. The CDR3 length is 14 residues. V shed 5 bases and J shed 6 bases, with 14 bases lying between them. Germline V gene lookup returns CDR1 MGHDK and CDR2 SYGVNS.

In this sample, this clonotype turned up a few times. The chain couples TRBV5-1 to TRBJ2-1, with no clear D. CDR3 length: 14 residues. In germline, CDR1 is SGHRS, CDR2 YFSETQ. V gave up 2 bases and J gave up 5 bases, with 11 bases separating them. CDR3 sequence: CASSFRDPHNEQFF. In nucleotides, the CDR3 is TGCGCCAGCAGCTTCAGAGACCCACACAATGAGCAGTTCTTC.

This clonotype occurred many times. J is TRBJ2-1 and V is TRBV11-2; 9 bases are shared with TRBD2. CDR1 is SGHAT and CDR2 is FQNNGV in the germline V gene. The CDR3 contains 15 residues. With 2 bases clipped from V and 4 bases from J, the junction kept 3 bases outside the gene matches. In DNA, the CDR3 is TGTGCCAGCAGCTTAAACCTAGCGGGGTACAATGAGCAGTTCTTC. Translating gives CASSLNLAGYNEQFF.

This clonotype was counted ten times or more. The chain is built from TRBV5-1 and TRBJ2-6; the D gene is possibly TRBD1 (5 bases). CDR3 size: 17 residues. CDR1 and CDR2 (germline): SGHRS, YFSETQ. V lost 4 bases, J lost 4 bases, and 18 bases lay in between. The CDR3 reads CASSQTVSGTGANVLTF. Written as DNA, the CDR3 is TGCGCCAGCAGCCAGACAGTGTCAGGTACCGGGGCCAACGTCCTGACTTTC. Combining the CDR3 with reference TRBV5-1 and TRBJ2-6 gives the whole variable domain KAGVTQTPRYLIKTRGQQVTLSCSPISGHRSVSWYQQTPGQGLQFLFEYFSETQRNKGNFPGRFSGRQFSNSRSEMNVSTLELGDSALYLCASSQTVSGTGANVLTFGAGSRLTVL.

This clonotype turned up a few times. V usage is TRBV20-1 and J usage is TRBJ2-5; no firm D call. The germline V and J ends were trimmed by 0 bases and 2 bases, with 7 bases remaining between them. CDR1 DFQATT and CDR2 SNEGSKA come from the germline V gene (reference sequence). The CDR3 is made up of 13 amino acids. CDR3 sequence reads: CSARDGRQETQYF. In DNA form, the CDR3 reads TGCAGTGCTAGAGATGGAAGACAAGAGACCCAGTACTTC.

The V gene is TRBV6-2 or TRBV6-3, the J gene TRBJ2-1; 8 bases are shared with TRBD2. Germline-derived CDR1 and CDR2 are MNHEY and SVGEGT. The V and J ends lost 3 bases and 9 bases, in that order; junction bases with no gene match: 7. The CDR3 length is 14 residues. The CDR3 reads CASSYAAGVVEQFF. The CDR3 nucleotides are TGTGCCAGCAGTTATGCAGCGGGAGTGGTTGAGCAGTTCTTC.

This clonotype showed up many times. The CDR3 DNA sequence: TGTGCCAGCAGTGCCTCGACGGCGATGAACACTGAAGCTTTCTTT. Its translation: CASSASTAMNTEAFF. The rearrangement links TRBV6-1 to TRBJ1-1, with D unresolved. Germline CDR1 and CDR2: MNHNS and SASEGT. This CDR3 is built from 15 residues. V was pared by 4 bases and J by 0 bases, with 12 bases between.

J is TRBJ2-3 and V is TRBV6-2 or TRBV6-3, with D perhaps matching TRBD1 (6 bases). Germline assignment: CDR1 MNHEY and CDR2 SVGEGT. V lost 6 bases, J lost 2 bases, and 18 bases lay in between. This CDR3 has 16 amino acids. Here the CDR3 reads CASSLDGGPITDTQYF. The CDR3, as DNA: TGTGCCAGCAGCCTCGATGGGGGCCCCATCACAGATACGCAGTATTTT.

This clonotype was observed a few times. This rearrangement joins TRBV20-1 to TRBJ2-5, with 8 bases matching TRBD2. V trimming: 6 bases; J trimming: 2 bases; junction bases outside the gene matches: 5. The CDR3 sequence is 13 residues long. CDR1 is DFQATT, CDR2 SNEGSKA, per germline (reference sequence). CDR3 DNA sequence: TGCAGTGCCAGAATAGCGGGGCAAGAGACCCAGTACTTC. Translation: CSARIAGQETQYF.

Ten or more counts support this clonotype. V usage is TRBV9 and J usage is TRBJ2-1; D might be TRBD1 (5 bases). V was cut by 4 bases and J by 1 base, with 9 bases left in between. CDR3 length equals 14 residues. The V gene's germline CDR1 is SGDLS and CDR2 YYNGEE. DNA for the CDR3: TGTGCCAGCAGCCTAGGGGATTCCTACAATGAGCAGTTCTTC. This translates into CASSLGDSYNEQFF.

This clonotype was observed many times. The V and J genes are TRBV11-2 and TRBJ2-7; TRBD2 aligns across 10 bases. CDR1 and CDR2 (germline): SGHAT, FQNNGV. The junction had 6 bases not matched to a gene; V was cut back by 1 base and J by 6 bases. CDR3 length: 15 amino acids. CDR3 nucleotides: TGTGCCAGCAGCTTAGCACTAGCGGGGCCCGGCGAGCAGTACTTC. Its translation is CASSLALAGPGEQYF. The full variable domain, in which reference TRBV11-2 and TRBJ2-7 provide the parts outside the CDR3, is EAGVAQSPRYKIIEKRQSVAFWCNPISGHATLYWYQQILGQGPKLLIQFQNNGVVDDSQLPKDRFSAERLKGVDSTLKIQPAKLEDSAVYLCASSLALAGPGEQYFGPGTRLTVT.

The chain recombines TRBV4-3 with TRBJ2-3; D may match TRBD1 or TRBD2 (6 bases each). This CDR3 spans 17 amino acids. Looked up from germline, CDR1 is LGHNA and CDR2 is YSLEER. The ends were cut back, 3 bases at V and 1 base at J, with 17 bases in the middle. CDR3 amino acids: CASSQERGAGGTDTQYF. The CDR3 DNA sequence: TGCGCCAGCAGCCAGGAGAGGGGGGCAGGCGGCACAGATACGCAGTATTTT.

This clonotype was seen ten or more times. This chain's CDR3 is CASRRGSNEKLFF. The CDR3 nucleotides read TGTGCCAGCAGGCGTGGGTCGAATGAAAAACTGTTTTTT. This rearrangement joins TRBV12-3 or TRBV12-4 to TRBJ1-4; D call uncertain. V was cut by 6 bases and J by 5 bases, with 10 bases left in between. This CDR3 spans 13 amino acids.

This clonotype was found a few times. DNA of the CDR3: TGCAGCACAAGACCCCCACTAGGTTTGCGAGATACGCAGTATTTT. Residues: CSTRPPLGLRDTQYF. This rearrangement joins TRBV29-1 to TRBJ2-3; D possibly corresponds to TRBD2 (5 bases). The CDR3 sequence is 15 residues long. The V end was cut by 8 bases, the J end by 5 bases, with 23 bases between. The germline V gene has CDR1 SQVTM and CDR2 ANQGSEA.

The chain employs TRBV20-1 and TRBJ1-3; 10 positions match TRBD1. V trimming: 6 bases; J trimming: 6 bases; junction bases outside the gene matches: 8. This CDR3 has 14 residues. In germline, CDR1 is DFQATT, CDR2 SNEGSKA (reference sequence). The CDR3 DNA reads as TGCAGTGCAAGGGACAGGGGTATTGAAAACACCATATATTTT. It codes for CSARDRGIENTIYF.

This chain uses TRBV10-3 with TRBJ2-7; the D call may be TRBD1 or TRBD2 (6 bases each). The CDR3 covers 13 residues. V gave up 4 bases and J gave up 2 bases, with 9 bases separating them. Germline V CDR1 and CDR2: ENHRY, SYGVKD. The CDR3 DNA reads TGTGCCATCAGTGGGAGGGGGACCTACGAGCAGTACTTC. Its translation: CAISGRGTYEQYF.

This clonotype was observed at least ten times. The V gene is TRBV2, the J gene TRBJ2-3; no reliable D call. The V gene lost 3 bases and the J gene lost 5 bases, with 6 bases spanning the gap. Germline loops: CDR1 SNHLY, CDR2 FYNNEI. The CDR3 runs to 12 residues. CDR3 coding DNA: TGTGCCAGCAGTGAGGTGGGAGATACGCAGTATTTT. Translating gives CASSEVGDTQYF.

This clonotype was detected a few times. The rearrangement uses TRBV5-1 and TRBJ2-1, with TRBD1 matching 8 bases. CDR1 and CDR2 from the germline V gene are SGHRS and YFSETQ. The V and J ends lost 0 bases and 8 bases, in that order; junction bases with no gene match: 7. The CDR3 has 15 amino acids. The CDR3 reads CASSLVGQVFDEQFF. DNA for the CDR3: TGCGCCAGCAGCTTGGTGGGACAGGTTTTCGATGAGCAGTTCTTC.

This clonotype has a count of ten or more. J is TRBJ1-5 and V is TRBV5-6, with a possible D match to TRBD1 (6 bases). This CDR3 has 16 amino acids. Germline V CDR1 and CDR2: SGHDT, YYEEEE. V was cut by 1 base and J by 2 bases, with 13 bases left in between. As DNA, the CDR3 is TGTGCCAGCAGCTTGTTCAGGGGCGCGGGCAATCAGCCCCAGCATTTT. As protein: CASSLFRGAGNQPQHF.

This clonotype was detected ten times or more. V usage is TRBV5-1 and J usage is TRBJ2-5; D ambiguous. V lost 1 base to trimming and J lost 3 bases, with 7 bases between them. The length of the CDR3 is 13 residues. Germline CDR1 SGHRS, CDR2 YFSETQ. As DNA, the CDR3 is TGCGCCAGCAGCTTGCCGGCTGAAGAGACCCAGTACTTC. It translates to CASSLPAEETQYF.